This TCR beta chain comes out of a study of blood T cells in healthy people across ages. The study's findings and limits: Unsorted PBMC input precluded a conclusive naive versus antigen-experienced comparison. TCR beta diversity, measured per million T cells, fell in a roughly linear way with age. Donors of long life had a larger count of naive CD4+ cells and greater diversity than aged donors. Underestimates were what the diversity estimates from one million T cells were considered to be.

Then a second PCR, running roughly 7 to 11 cycles, was carried out with a sample-barcoded 5' primer and a J-beta primer mix. TCRdb re-derived calls from the 5' RACE reads in MiXCR, one entry per CDR3 protein. This table has hundreds of thousands of distinct CDR3 sequences, approximately 55% appearing once. In this sample, this clonotype turned up a few times. Its antigen remains unidentified. Source material: blood. This receptor was obtained from an elderly man in good health.

This CDR3 reads CAISGRTSNTEAFF. DNA of the CDR3: TGTGCCATCAGTGGAAGGACAAGTAACACTGAAGCTTTCTTT. The V and J genes are TRBV10-3 and TRBJ1-1, with a tentative D call TRBD1 (5 bases). V shed 4 bases and J shed 2 bases, with 11 bases lying between them. Germline values: CDR1 ENHRY, CDR2 SYGVKD. CDR3 length equals 14 residues.